These T cell receptor beta chains were read from a single sample in a study of blood T cell repertoires in COVID-19. Profiled with immunoSEQ multiplex PCR; TCRdb holds only in-frame clones, not every one. The table lists about 170,000 clones, roughly 82% of them singletons, with 7% in the top ten. Material for sequencing was peripheral blood. All receptors derive from a woman aged 40 to 55 with COVID-19, enrolled during active disease. Each CDR3 is given without its conserved first and last residue. D genes are given only for firm matches.

v_gene	j_gene	d_gene	CDR3aa
TRBV6-5	TRBJ1-1	.	ASSAQRMNTEAF
TRBV6-5	TRBJ1-5	.	ASGRTARVPPQH
TRBV4-1	TRBJ2-1	TRBD2	ASSRLAGSYNEQF
TRBV10-3	TRBJ1-5	.	AISDPAGPGPQH
TRBV7-6	TRBJ2-5	.	ASSPRTFQIGETQY
TRBV7-3	TRBJ2-2	TRBD2	ASSLIAGGETGELF
TRBV9	TRBJ2-2	.	ASSVALRAGNTGELF
TRBV2	TRBJ1-1	.	ASSDSVINTEAF
TRBV10-1	TRBJ2-3	.	ASSRVAEDTQY
TRBV7-8	TRBJ1-6	.	ASSIRTTRSSPLH
TRBV7-3	TRBJ2-1	TRBD1	ASSIDGQGKQF
TRBV9	TRBJ1-4	.	ASSVTEAGEKLF
TRBV18	TRBJ2-5	.	ASSQLEETQY
TRBV9	TRBJ1-6	.	ASSAQQDNSPLH
TRBV9	TRBJ2-7	.	ASSVGDTYEQY
TRBV20-1	TRBJ2-1	.	SATNPEEQF
TRBV30	TRBJ2-1	TRBD2	AWSSLILAGGSNEQF
TRBV11-3	TRBJ2-3	.	ASSLGRGARSTDTQY
TRBV5-6	TRBJ2-1	TRBD2	ASDIAGAGEQF
TRBV9	TRBJ2-1	TRBD2	ASSAGLASEQF
TRBV10-2	TRBJ2-7	TRBD2	ATRDQAGGTYEQY
TRBV28	TRBJ2-4	TRBD1	ASSPLRNRGENIQY